This entry is about one T cell receptor beta chain. Its antigen remains unidentified. This sample is part of a study of OX40 agonist ivuxolimab in advanced cancers. Study details: Hepatocellular carcinoma, melanoma, renal cell or head and neck cancer was diagnosed in the dose-escalation patients. Whole-study results and caveats: Clonal expansion from baseline to week 6 occurred in both CD4+ and CD8+ T cells. CD8+ T cells averaged more expanded clones than CD4+. Low normalized T-cell clonal expansion was also seen in some nonresponders.

The protocol was immunoSEQ multiplex PCR, while the TCRdb copy is restricted to in-frame clones and leaves out a portion. The table has over 65,000 clones, approximately 85% seen once. Per the germline V gene, CDR1 is SGHTA and CDR2 is FQGTGA. The CDR3 is 14 amino acids. The V and J ends lost 0 bases and 2 bases respectively, with 5 bases between them. The sequence derives from an adult with an advanced solid tumor such as melanoma, head and neck, liver or kidney cancer. Sample: CD4+ or CD8+ T cells sorted from blood, taken in a trial of the OX40 agonist ivuxolimab. The rearrangement uses TRBV7-3 and TRBJ1-5; D remains ambiguous. This CDR3 is CASSLTGRNQPQHF. DNA for the CDR3: TGTGCCAGCAGCTTAACAGGGCGCAATCAGCCCCAGCATTTT.